The 26 T cell receptor beta chains in this list originate from one sample, sequenced in a study of metastatic and nonmetastatic thyroid tumors. TCRdb re-called the PCR reads through MiXCR. This sample has 42,000 or so clones, with 15% to 20% found just once. Among the patients, none had received any treatment before thyroid surgery. Sample: tumor tissue. All receptors derive from a female donor with papillary thyroid cancer or a benign thyroid nodule (not recorded which). Some clones in this sample may be carry-over from other donors' samples.

J is TRBJ1-1 and V is TRBV6-1; D not certain. V shed 3 bases and J shed 5 bases, with 10 bases lying between them. CDR3 size: 13 residues. Germline assignment: CDR1 MNHNS and CDR2 SASEGT. CDR3 residues: CASSDGSRTEAFF. As DNA, the CDR3 is TGTGCCAGCAGTGATGGTTCACGGACTGAAGCTTTCTTT.

V and J are TRBV7-9 and TRBJ1-6; 8 bases map to TRBD1. This CDR3 contains 14 residues. V shed 4 bases and J 10 bases; nucleotides not matched to a gene: 6. The germline CDR1 and CDR2 sequences are SEHNR and FQNEAQ (reference sequence). For the CDR3, the DNA is TGTGCCAGCAGCTCAGGACAGGGTACATCACCCCTCCACTTT. Translated, it gives CASSSGQGTSPLHF.

This clone was counted at least ten times. This chain connects TRBV7-3 to TRBJ2-1; a possible D gene is TRBD2 (6 bases). Between the trimmed V and J ends, which lost 1 base and 13 bases, there was a span of 14 bases. Germline V gene lookup returns CDR1 SGHTA and CDR2 FQGTGA. The CDR3 runs to 13 residues. CDR3 sequence reads: CASSLKGDSLQFF. The CDR3 DNA is TGTGCCAGCAGCTTAAAAGGGGACTCCTTACAGTTCTTC. The full variable domain, its missing parts supplied by reference TRBV7-3 and TRBJ2-1, is GAGVSQTPSNKVTEKGKYVELRCDPISGHTALYWYRQSLGQGPEFLIYFQGTGAADDSGLPNDRFFAVRPEGSVSTLKIQRTERGDSAVYLCASSLKGDSLQFFGPGTRLTVL.

This clone showed up many times. The V gene is TRBV9, the J gene TRBJ1-1, with 7 bases lining up with TRBD1. J gave up 3 bases and V 6 bases, and 8 bases lay outside the gene matches. This CDR3 contains 14 residues. Germline lookup yields CDR1 SGDLS and CDR2 YYNGEE. The CDR3 DNA reads as TGTGCCAGCACCGAGGGGGCAGGGGACACTGAAGCTTTCTTT. Protein: CASTEGAGDTEAFF.

V and J are TRBV6-2 or TRBV6-3 and TRBJ1-2; no clear D. This CDR3 is built from 13 residues. The germline V and J ends were trimmed by 5 bases and 2 bases, with 9 bases remaining between them. Germline V gene data show CDR1 as MNHEY and CDR2 as SVGEGT. CDR3 sequence reads: CASSPGGNYGYTF. In DNA, the CDR3 is TGTGCCAGCAGTCCGGGTGGGAACTATGGCTACACCTTC.

The table lists this clone with many counts. This sequence joins TRBV7-2 and TRBJ1-6; TRBD1 agrees at 7 bases. Germline V gene data show CDR1 as SGHTA and CDR2 as FQGNSA. Trimming removed 3 bases from V and 7 bases from J; junction bases left unmatched: 3. The length of the CDR3 is 14 residues. This CDR3 reads CASSFWDRNSPLHF. DNA for the CDR3: TGTGCCAGCAGCTTTTGGGACAGAAATTCACCCCTCCACTTT.

CDR3 sequence reads: CATSGTSGLSYNEQFF. In DNA, the CDR3 is TGTGCCACCAGCGGGACTAGCGGCCTTTCCTACAATGAGCAGTTCTTC. This chain connects TRBV15 to TRBJ2-1, with TRBD2 identical over 11 bases. J gave up 1 base and V 5 bases, and 4 bases lay outside the gene matches. The CDR3 runs 16 residues. Germline V gene data show CDR1 as LNHNV and CDR2 as YYDKDF (reference sequence).

At least ten counts were recorded for this clone. This chain uses TRBV6-1 with TRBJ1-5; D perhaps matches TRBD1 (6 bases). Deletions cut 6 bases from V and 1 base from J, with 16 bases between. Germline V gives CDR1 MNHNS, CDR2 SASEGT. CDR3 length: 16 amino acids. CDR3: CASRLQGGSSNQPQHF. The CDR3 region has the DNA TGTGCCAGCAGACTACAGGGCGGGTCGAGCAATCAGCCCCAGCATTTT.

The sample holds many counts of this clone. The rearrangement links TRBV5-8 to TRBJ2-5; D possibly corresponds to TRBD1 (5 bases). There are 14 residues in the CDR3. From germline, CDR1 is SGHTS and CDR2 YDEGEE. V lost 4 bases, J lost 2 bases, and 12 bases lay in between. CDR3 nucleotides: TGTGCCAGCAGCCCAAAGGGGCAACAAGAGACCCAGTACTTC. Its protein is CASSPKGQQETQYF.

There are a few counts of this clone. One end of the junction fails to match germline, which may point to a read error. The CDR3 is CASSFLSGELIKAESFF. The CDR3 DNA sequence: TGTGCCAGCAGTTTCCTGAGTGGGGAGCTCATTAAGGCTGAATCTTTCTTT. The chain links TRBV28 to TRBJ1-1; D unresolved. Germline values: CDR1 MDHEN, CDR2 SYDVKM. This CDR3 is built from 17 residues. The full variable domain, with the rest looked up from reference TRBV28 and TRBJ1-1, is DVKVTQSSRYLVKRTGEKVFLECVQDMDHENMFWYRQDPGLGLRLIYFSYDVKMKEKGDIPEGYSVSREKKERFSLILESASTNQTSMYLCASSFLSGELIKAESFFGQGTRLTVV.

This clone has a count of ten or more. This sequence joins TRBV7-2 and TRBJ2-7, with D unresolved. Per germline, CDR1 SGHTA and CDR2 FQGNSA. Between the trimmed V and J ends, which lost 3 bases and 0 bases, there was a span of 6 bases. The length of the CDR3 is 13 residues. As DNA, the CDR3 is TGTGCCAGCAGCTTCAGTGGCTCCTACGAGCAGTACTTC. It encodes CASSFSGSYEQYF.

This clone was recorded at least ten times. Other nucleotide sequences from this sample produce the same CDR3. The chain carries TRBV20-1 and TRBJ1-2, with 7 bases lining up with TRBD1. V was clipped by 7 bases and J by 4 bases; unmatched bases: 12. The CDR3 contains 14 residues. Germline V gene sequence: CDR1 DFQATT, CDR2 SNEGSKA (reference sequence). The CDR3 DNA reads TGCAGTGTTAAGGCAGGGGGAGTGGGCTATGGCTACACCTTC. This translates into CSVKAGGVGYGYTF.

Remarks on this clone: A read error may explain this, as a much larger clone is one base away. The CDR3: CASSGTGRIQETQYF. In DNA, the CDR3 is TGTGCCAGCAGCGGAACAGGACGGATCCAAGAGACCCAGTACTTC. The V and J genes are TRBV11-2 and TRBJ2-5, with a tentative D call TRBD1 (5 bases). Trimming left V 5 bases short and J 1 base short, with 14 bases between. Germline CDR1 and CDR2: SGHAT and FQNNGV. The CDR3 is 15 amino acids. Looking up the rest from reference TRBV11-2 and TRBJ2-5 gives the full variable domain: EAGVAQSPRYKIIEKRQSVAFWCNPISGHATLYWYQQILGQGPKLLIQFQNNGVVDDSQLPKDRFSAERLKGVDSTLKIQPAKLEDSAVYLCASSGTGRIQETQYFGPGTRLLVL.

The chain's CDR3 is CASSQDRTEGETQYF. The CDR3 DNA follows: TGCGCCAGCAGCCAAGACCGGACAGAAGGAGAGACCCAGTACTTC. The rearrangement links TRBV4-1 to TRBJ2-5; possibly TRBD1 for D (6 bases). Germline lookup yields CDR1 MGHRA and CDR2 YSYEKL. The V end was cut by 0 bases, the J end by 4 bases, with 12 bases between. The CDR3 contains 15 residues.

This clone was detected once. This chain uses TRBV5-1 with TRBJ2-7; 7 bases are a match to TRBD2. CDR3 size: 12 residues. V shed 5 bases and J 12 bases; nucleotides not matched to a gene: 11. The V gene's germline CDR1 is SGHRS and CDR2 YFSETQ. This CDR3 reads CASSRSGWGLYF. CDR3 sequence (DNA): TGCGCCAGCAGTCGTAGCGGGTGGGGCCTGTACTTC.

In regard to this clone: This may arise from a read error, as a much more abundant clone is one base away. At the DNA level, this CDR3 is encoded by other sequences in the same sample as well. The chain combines TRBV20-1 with TRBJ2-5, with 13 nucleotides matching TRBD2. Trimming took 5 bases from V and 5 from J; bases not matched to a gene: 11. The germline V gene encodes CDR1 DFQATT and CDR2 SNEGSKA (reference sequence). The CDR3 runs 16 residues. The chain's CDR3 is CSAPRTSGGDLETQYF. The CDR3 nucleotides read TGCAGTGCTCCCCGGACTAGCGGGGGTGACTTGGAGACCCAGTACTTC.

This clone was observed a handful of times. The chain recombines TRBV12-3 or TRBV12-4 with TRBJ2-7; D remains unclear. The CDR3 covers 14 residues. V lost 1 base and J lost 5, with 12 bases in between. CDR3 nucleotides: TGTGCCAGCAGTTTAGTTAACTCGGTGGACGAGCAGTACTTC. Amino acid sequence: CASSLVNSVDEQYF.

This clone was counted between two and nine times. The junction differs from germline at one of its ends, possibly a read error. The rearrangement uses TRBV6-2 or TRBV6-3 and TRBJ2-1, with 7 positions matching TRBD1. Germline assignment: CDR1 MNHEY and CDR2 SVGEGT. This CDR3 has 15 amino acids. Here the CDR3 reads CAGRRQGPSYNEQFF. CDR3 coding DNA: TGTGCCGGCAGGAGACAGGGACCCTCCTACAATGAGCAGTTCTTC.

The genes are TRBV14 and TRBJ1-2, with TRBD1 matching over 7 bases. After removal of 6 bases from V and 8 bases from J, the junction contained 9 bases not matched to a gene. Germline V CDR1 and CDR2: SGHDN, FVKESK. This CDR3 region has 13 residues. The CDR3 loop reads CASSPTGMGGYTF. The CDR3 DNA follows: TGTGCCAGCAGTCCGACAGGGATGGGCGGCTACACCTTC.

V is TRBV20-1 and J is TRBJ2-6; D gene ambiguous. The CDR3 has 14 amino acids. Germline V gene data show CDR1 as DFQATT and CDR2 as SNEGSKA (reference sequence). The ends were cut back, 1 base at V and 0 bases at J, with 4 bases in the middle. The chain's CDR3 is CSARVTSGANVLTF. The CDR3 DNA reads TGCAGTGCTAGAGTTACCTCTGGGGCCAACGTCCTGACTTTC.

This clone was counted between two and nine times. Sequence at one end of the junction differs from germline and may be a read error. The V and J genes are TRBV6-1 and TRBJ2-7; D is perhaps TRBD1 (5 bases). The CDR3 covers 16 residues. The germline CDR1 and CDR2 sequences are MNHNS and SASEGT. The CDR3 is CASSPSHGALSYQQYF. CDR3 DNA: TGTGCCAGCAGTCCGAGTCATGGGGCTCTATCCTACCAGCAGTACTTC.

This clone showed up just a few times. This rearrangement joins TRBV12-3 or TRBV12-4 to TRBJ2-7; 14 bases line up with TRBD2. With V trimmed by 3 bases and J by 3 bases, 1 base remained unmatched. The length of the CDR3 is 15 residues. The CDR3 DNA reads as TGTGCCAGCAGTTTCGGACTAGCGGGGGGCTACGAGCAGTACTTC. Amino acids: CASSFGLAGGYEQYF.

For this clone: This may arise from a read error, as a much more abundant clone is one base away. CDR3 nucleotide sequence: TGTGCCACCAGCAGAAGAGGGGACCCAGGGGGATTAAAAGAGACCCAGTACTTC. It codes for CATSRRGDPGGLKETQYF. This chain uses TRBV15 with TRBJ2-5, with 7 bases matching TRBD1. Germline V lookup: CDR1 LNHNV, CDR2 YYDKDF (reference sequence). V shed 2 bases, J shed 3 bases, and the junction held 15 bases outside the gene matches. The CDR3 consists of 18 residues.

The chain joins TRBV5-8 to TRBJ1-1; D ambiguous. V shed 4 bases and J shed 0 bases, with 13 bases lying between them. This CDR3 contains 15 residues. Germline CDR1 and CDR2: SGHTS and YDEGEE. The CDR3, as DNA: TGTGCCAGCAGCCCCCGGTGGGGTTTGAACACTGAAGCTTTCTTT. Encoded protein: CASSPRWGLNTEAFF.

The rearrangement uses TRBV4-1 and TRBJ2-7; tentative D call: TRBD2 (5 bases). V was pared by 0 bases and J by 4 bases, with 13 bases between. Germline V gene lookup returns CDR1 MGHRA and CDR2 YSYEKL. There are 15 residues in the CDR3. CDR3 bases: TGCGCCAGCAGCCAAGATGGAGGTTCCCTTTACGAGCAGTACTTC. It encodes CASSQDGGSLYEQYF.

The chain joins TRBV11-1 to TRBJ2-1; maybe TRBD1 (6 bases). CDR1 is SGHAT and CDR2 is FQDESV in the germline V gene (reference sequence). This CDR3 region has 16 residues. V was shortened by 1 base and J by 10 bases, with 20 bases between the two germline ends. CDR3: CASSLGGGRAGWEQFF. In nucleotides, the CDR3 is TGTGCCAGCAGCTTAGGTGGGGGCCGTGCTGGCTGGGAGCAGTTCTTC.